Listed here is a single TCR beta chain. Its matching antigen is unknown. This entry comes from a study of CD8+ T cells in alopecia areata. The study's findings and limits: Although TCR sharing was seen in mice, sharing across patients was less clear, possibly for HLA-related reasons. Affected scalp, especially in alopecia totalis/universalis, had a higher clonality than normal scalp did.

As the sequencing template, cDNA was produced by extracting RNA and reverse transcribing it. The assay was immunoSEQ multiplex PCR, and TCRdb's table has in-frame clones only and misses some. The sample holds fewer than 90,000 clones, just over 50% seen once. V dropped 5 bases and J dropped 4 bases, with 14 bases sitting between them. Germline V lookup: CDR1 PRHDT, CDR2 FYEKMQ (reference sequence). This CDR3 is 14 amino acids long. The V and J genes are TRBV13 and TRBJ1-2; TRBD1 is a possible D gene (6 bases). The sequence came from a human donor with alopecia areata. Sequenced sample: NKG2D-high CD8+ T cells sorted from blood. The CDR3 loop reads CASSPRGGAYGYTF. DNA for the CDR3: TGTGCCAGCAGCCCGAGGGGGGGCGCCTATGGCTACACCTTC.